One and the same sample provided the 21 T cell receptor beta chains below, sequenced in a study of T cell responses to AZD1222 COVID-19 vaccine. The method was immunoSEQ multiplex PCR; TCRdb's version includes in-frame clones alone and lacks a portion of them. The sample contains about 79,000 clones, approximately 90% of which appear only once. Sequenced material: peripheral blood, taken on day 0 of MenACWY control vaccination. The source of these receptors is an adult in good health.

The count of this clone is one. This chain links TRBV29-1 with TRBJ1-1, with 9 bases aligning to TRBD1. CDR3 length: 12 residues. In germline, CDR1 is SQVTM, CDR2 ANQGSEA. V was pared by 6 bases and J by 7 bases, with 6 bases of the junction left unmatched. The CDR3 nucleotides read TGCAGCGTAGGCACGGGACAGGGTGAAGCTTTCTTT. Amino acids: CSVGTGQGEAFF. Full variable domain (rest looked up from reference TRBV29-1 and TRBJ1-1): SAVISQKPSRDICQRGTSLTIQCQVDSQVTMMFWYRQQPGQSLTLIATANQGSEATYESGFVIDKFPISRPNLTFSTLTVSNMSPEDSSIYLCSVGTGQGEAFFGQGTRLTVV.

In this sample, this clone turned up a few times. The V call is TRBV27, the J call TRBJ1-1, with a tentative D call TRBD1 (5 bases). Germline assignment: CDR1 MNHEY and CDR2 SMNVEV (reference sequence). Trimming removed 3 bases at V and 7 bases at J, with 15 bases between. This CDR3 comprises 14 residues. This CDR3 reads CASSLDRGGREAFF. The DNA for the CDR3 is TGTGCCAGCAGTTTGGATCGGGGGGGACGTGAAGCTTTCTTT.

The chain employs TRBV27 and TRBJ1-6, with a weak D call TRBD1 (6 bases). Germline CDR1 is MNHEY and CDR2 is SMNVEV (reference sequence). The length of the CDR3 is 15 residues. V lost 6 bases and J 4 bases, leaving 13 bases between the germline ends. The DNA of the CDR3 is TGTGCCAGCAGCCCCGGGACAACTTATAATTCACCCCTCCACTTT. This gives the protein CASSPGTTYNSPLHF.

This chain's CDR3 is CASREFGQRKETQYF. The CDR3 DNA follows: TGTGCCAGTAGGGAGTTCGGACAGAGAAAAGAGACCCAGTACTTC. The chain is built from TRBV19 and TRBJ2-5, with D maybe TRBD1 (6 bases). With 6 bases removed from V and 3 bases from J, the gap between germline ends came to 17 bases. From germline, CDR1 is LNHDA and CDR2 SQIVND (reference sequence). CDR3 length equals 15 residues. The entire variable domain, with the rest obtained from reference TRBV19 and TRBJ2-5, is as follows: DGGITQSPKYLFRKEGQNVTLSCEQNLNHDAMYWYRQDPGQGLRLIYYSQIVNDFQKGDIAEGYSVSREKKESFPLTVTSAQKNPTAFYLCASREFGQRKETQYFGPGTRLLVL.

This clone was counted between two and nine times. The CDR3 DNA follows: TGTGCCACCAGCAGAGCGGGCCCTCCCTACGAGCAGTACTTC. The encoded protein is CATSRAGPPYEQYF. The rearrangement links TRBV15 to TRBJ2-7; D remains ambiguous. Trimming cost V 1 base and J 2 bases, with 9 bases left between them. CDR3 length: 14 residues. CDR1 is LNHNV, CDR2 YYDKDF, per germline (reference sequence).

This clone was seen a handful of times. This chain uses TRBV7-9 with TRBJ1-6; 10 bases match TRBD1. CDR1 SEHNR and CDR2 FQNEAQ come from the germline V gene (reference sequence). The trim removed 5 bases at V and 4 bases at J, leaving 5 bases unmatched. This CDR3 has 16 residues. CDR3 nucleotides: TGTGCCAGCAGCCCGACAGGGGGCGGGTATAATTCACCCCTCCACTTT. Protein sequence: CASSPTGGGYNSPLHF.

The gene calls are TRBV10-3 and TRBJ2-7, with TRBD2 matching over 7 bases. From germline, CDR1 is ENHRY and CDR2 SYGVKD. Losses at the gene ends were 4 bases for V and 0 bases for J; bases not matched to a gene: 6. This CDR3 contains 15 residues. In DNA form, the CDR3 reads TGTGCCATCAGTGCGGGAGCGGGAAGCTCCTACGAGCAGTACTTC. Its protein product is CAISAGAGSSYEQYF.

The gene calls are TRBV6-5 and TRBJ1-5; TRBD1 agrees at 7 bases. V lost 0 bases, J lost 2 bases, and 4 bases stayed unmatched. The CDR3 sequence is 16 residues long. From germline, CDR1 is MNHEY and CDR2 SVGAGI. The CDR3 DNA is TGTGCCAGCAGTTACTCGAGAGGGGGCGGCAATCAGCCCCAGCATTTT. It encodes CASSYSRGGGNQPQHF.

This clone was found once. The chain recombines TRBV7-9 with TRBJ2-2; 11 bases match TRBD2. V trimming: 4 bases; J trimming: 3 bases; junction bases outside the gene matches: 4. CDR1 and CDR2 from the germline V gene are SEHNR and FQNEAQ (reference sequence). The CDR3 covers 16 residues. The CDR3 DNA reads TGTGCCAGCAGCTATCCACTAGCGGGAGACACCGGGGAGCTGTTTTTT. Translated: CASSYPLAGDTGELFF.

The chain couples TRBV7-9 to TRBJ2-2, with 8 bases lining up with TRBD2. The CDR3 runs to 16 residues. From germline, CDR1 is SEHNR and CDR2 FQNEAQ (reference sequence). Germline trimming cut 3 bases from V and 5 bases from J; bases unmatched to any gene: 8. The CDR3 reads CASSFAPQRETGELFF. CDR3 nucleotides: TGTGCCAGCAGCTTTGCCCCCCAGCGGGAGACCGGGGAGCTGTTTTTT.

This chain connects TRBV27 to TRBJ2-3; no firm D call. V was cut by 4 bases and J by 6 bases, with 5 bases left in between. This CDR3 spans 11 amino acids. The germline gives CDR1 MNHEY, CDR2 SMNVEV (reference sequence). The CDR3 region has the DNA TGTGCCAGCAGTTACGGTGATACGCAGTATTTT. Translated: CASSYGDTQYF.

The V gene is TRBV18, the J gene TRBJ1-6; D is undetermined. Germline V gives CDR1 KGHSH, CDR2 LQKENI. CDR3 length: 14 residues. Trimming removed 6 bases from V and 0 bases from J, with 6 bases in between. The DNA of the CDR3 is TGTGCCAGCTCTAGGAGCTCCTATAATTCACCCCTCCACTTT. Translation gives CASSRSSYNSPLHF. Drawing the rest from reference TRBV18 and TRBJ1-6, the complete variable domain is NAGVMQNPRHLVRRRGQEARLRCSPMKGHSHVYWYRQLPEEGLKFMVYLQKENIIDESGMPKERFSAEFPKEGPSILRIQQVVRGDSAAYFCASSRSSYNSPLHFGNGTRLTVT.

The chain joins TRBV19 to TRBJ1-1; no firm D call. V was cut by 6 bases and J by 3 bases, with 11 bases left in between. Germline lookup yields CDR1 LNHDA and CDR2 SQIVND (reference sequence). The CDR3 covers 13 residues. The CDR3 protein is CASRVMMDTEAFF. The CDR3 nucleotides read TGTGCCAGTAGAGTTATGATGGACACTGAAGCTTTCTTT.

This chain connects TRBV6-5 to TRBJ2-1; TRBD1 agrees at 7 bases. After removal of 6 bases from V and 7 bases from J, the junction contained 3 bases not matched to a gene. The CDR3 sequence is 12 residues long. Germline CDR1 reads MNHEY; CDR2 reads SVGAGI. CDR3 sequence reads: CASSRGQNEQFF. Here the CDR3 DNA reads TGTGCCAGCAGCCGGGGACAGAATGAGCAGTTCTTC.

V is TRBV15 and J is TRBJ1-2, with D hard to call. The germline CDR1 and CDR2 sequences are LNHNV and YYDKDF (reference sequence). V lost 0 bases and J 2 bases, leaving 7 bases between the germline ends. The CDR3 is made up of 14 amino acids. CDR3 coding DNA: TGTGCCACCAGCAGAGATCAACAAAACTATGGCTACACCTTC. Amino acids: CATSRDQQNYGYTF.

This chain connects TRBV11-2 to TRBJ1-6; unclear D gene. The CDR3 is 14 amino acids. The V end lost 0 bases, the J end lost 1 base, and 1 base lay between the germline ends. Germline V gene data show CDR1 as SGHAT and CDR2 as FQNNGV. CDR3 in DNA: TGTGCCAGCAGCTTAGATTCCTATAATTCACCCCTCCACTTT. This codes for CASSLDSYNSPLHF.

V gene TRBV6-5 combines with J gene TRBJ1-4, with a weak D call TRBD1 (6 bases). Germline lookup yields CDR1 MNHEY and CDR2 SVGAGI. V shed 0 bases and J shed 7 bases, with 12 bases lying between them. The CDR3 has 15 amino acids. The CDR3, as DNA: TGTGCCAGCAGTTACTCGTCGGCCAGGGGTGAAAAACTGTTTTTT. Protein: CASSYSSARGEKLFF.

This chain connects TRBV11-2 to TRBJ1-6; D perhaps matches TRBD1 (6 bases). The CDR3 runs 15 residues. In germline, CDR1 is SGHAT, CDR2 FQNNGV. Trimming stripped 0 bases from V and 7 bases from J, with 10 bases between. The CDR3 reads CASSLDTGLNSPLHF. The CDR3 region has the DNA TGTGCCAGCAGCTTAGATACAGGGTTAAATTCACCCCTCCACTTT.

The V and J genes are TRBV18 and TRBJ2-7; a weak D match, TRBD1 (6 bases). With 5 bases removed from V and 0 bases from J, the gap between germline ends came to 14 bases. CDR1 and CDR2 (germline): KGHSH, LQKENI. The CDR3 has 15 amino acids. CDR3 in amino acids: CASSSGQIISYEQYF. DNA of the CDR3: TGTGCCAGCTCATCTGGACAGATAATCTCCTACGAGCAGTACTTC. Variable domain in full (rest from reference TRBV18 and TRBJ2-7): NAGVMQNPRHLVRRRGQEARLRCSPMKGHSHVYWYRQLPEEGLKFMVYLQKENIIDESGMPKERFSAEFPKEGPSILRIQQVVRGDSAAYFCASSSGQIISYEQYFGPGTRLTVT.

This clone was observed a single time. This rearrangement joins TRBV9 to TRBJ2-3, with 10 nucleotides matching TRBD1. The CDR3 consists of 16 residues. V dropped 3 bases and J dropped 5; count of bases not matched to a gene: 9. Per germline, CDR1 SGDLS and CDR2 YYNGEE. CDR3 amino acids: CASSATTGGFGDTQYF. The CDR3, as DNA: TGTGCCAGCAGCGCCACGACAGGGGGCTTTGGAGATACGCAGTATTTT.

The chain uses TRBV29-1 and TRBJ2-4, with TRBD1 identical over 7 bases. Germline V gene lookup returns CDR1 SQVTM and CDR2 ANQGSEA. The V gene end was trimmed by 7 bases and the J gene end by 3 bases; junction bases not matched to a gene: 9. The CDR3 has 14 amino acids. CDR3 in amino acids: CSAMTGFVKNIQYF. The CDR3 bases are TGCAGCGCGATGACAGGGTTCGTCAAAAACATTCAGTACTTC.